These 20 T cell receptor beta chains share one sample of origin, sequenced in a study of T cell changes during pregnancy in multiple sclerosis. Sequenced by immunoSEQ multiplex PCR; TCRdb stores in-frame clones only, minus some. Of about 73,000 clones in the sample, 90% to 95% were seen once. The material sequenced was peripheral blood, taken in the second trimester of pregnancy. The receptor source for this set is a female donor in good health, enrolled as a control in a pregnancy study.

The chain has TRBV5-6 and TRBJ2-5; a weak D match, TRBD2 (5 bases). CDR3 length equals 15 residues. Germline lookup yields CDR1 SGHDT and CDR2 YYEEEE. V lost 1 base to trimming and J lost 2 bases, with 12 bases between them. The CDR3 bases are TGTGCCAGCAGCTTGACTCCCCGGGGTCAAGAGACCCAGTACTTC. It yields the protein CASSLTPRGQETQYF. The whole variable domain, remainder taken from reference TRBV5-6 and TRBJ2-5, is DAGVTQSPTHLIKTRGQQVTLRCSPKSGHDTVSWYQQALGQGPQFIFQYYEEEERQRGNFPDRFSGHQFPNYSSELNVNALLLGDSALYLCASSLTPRGQETQYFGPGTRLLVL.

The chain joins TRBV9 to TRBJ1-4, with TRBD1 matching 8 bases. Germline CDR1 reads SGDLS; CDR2 reads YYNGEE. The CDR3 loop spans 14 amino acids. V was clipped by 3 bases and J by 5 bases; unmatched bases: 3. CDR3 nucleotide sequence: TGTGCCAGCAGCGGCCGACAGGGGAATGAAAAACTGTTTTTT. This encodes CASSGRQGNEKLFF.

The genes are TRBV4-2 and TRBJ2-3; 12 bases map to TRBD2. There are 16 residues in the CDR3. V lost 2 bases, J lost 5 bases, and 5 bases stayed unmatched. Germline CDR1 and CDR2: LGHNA and YNFKEQ. The CDR3 bases are TGTGCCAGCAGCCAATTTCCTAGCGGGGGGGTAGATACGCAGTATTTT. Translation: CASSQFPSGGVDTQYF.

The J gene is TRBJ1-1, the V gene TRBV11-2; 9 bases fit TRBD1. V lost 1 base to trimming and J lost 5 bases; unmatched junction nucleotides: 5. This CDR3 contains 15 residues. From germline, CDR1 is SGHAT and CDR2 FQNNGV. As DNA, the CDR3 is TGTGCCAGCAGCTTAGGCGGGACAGGGAGGACTGAAGCTTTCTTT. It translates to CASSLGGTGRTEAFF.

The chain combines TRBV7-8 with TRBJ1-3; D is uncertain. The CDR3 runs 16 residues. Trimming removed 5 bases from V and 0 bases from J, with 14 bases in between. Germline CDR1 and CDR2: SGHVS and FQNEAQ. The CDR3 protein is CASSAAPLGSGNTIYF. Here the CDR3 DNA reads TGTGCCAGCAGCGCCGCCCCGCTCGGCTCTGGAAACACCATATATTTT.

This chain connects TRBV6-1 to TRBJ1-2; D not resolved. The CDR3 runs 12 residues. Germline CDR1 reads MNHNS; CDR2 reads SASEGT. The germline V and J ends were trimmed by 6 bases and 4 bases, with 9 bases remaining between them. CDR3 coding DNA: TGTGCCAGCAGCGGCAGACTCTATGGCTACACCTTC. Translation gives CASSGRLYGYTF.

This chain joins TRBV29-1 and TRBJ2-7; perhaps TRBD1 as D (8 bases). Germline CDR1 and CDR2: SQVTM and ANQGSEA. V was shortened by 8 bases and J by 2 bases, with 16 bases between the two germline ends. There are 13 residues in the CDR3. CDR3 residues: CSTTGGEAYEQYF. CDR3 coding DNA: TGCAGCACAACAGGGGGGGAAGCCTACGAGCAGTACTTC.

The CDR3 sequence is CASRRGQGEEKLFF. As DNA, the CDR3 is TGTGCCAGCAGGCGGGGACAGGGTGAGGAAAAACTGTTTTTT. The chain joins TRBV2 to TRBJ1-4, with 9 bases aligning to TRBD1. The CDR3 totals 14 residues. V was clipped by 6 bases and J by 8 bases; unmatched bases: 7. Germline V gene sequence: CDR1 SNHLY, CDR2 FYNNEI.

The CDR3 protein is CASSVVGTDYGYTF. The CDR3 DNA follows: TGTGCCAGCAGCGTAGTGGGGACAGATTATGGCTACACCTTC. The chain carries TRBV9 and TRBJ1-2; 7 bases agree with TRBD1. Germline V gives CDR1 SGDLS, CDR2 YYNGEE. The CDR3 sequence is 14 residues long. Germline trimming cut 0 bases from V and 5 bases from J; bases unmatched to any gene: 4.

The V gene is TRBV4-1, the J gene TRBJ2-3; TRBD2 might be the D (6 bases). Trimming shortened V by 7 bases and J by 5 bases, and 13 bases separated the two germline ends. The CDR3 runs to 13 residues. Germline CDR1 MGHRA, CDR2 YSYEKL. The CDR3 sequence is CASKPSDLDTQYF. In DNA, the CDR3 is TGCGCCAGCAAGCCTAGCGATCTAGATACGCAGTATTTT.

J is TRBJ2-3 and V is TRBV7-9; 11 positions agree with TRBD2. The J segment lost 6 bases and the V segment lost 6 bases, leaving 2 bases of the junction unmatched. The CDR3 length is 13 residues. The germline gives CDR1 SEHNR, CDR2 FQNEAQ (reference sequence). In nucleotides, the CDR3 is TGTGCCAGCAGACTAGCGGGGGCGGATACGCAGTATTTT. This codes for CASRLAGADTQYF. Drawing the rest from reference TRBV7-9 and TRBJ2-3, the complete variable domain is DTGVSQNPRHKITKRGQNVTFRCDPISEHNRLYWYRQTLGQGPEFLTYFQNEAQLEKSRLLSDRFSAERPKGSFSTLEIQRTEQGDSAMYLCASRLAGADTQYFGPGTRLTVL.

This chain joins TRBV7-2 and TRBJ2-3; D is possibly TRBD2 (6 bases). Germline CDR1 is SGHTA and CDR2 is FQGNSA. V was clipped by 5 bases and J by 4 bases, with 16 bases between them. This CDR3 contains 15 residues. This chain's CDR3 is CASSADGGGSDTQYF. DNA for the CDR3: TGTGCCAGCAGCGCGGACGGGGGAGGATCAGATACGCAGTATTTT.

The chain links TRBV7-8 to TRBJ2-5; 7 positions match TRBD1. This CDR3 has 16 amino acids. V dropped 1 base and J dropped 5; count of bases not matched to a gene: 10. In germline, CDR1 is SGHVS, CDR2 FQNEAQ. This CDR3 reads CASSLDEGAAWETQYF. CDR3 coding DNA: TGTGCCAGCAGCTTAGACGAGGGGGCGGCATGGGAGACCCAGTACTTC.

DNA for the CDR3: TGTGCCAGCAGCTCGGGACTGACCACAGATACGCAGTATTTT. Translated: CASSSGLTTDTQYF. The rearrangement uses TRBV7-9 and TRBJ2-3, with a tentative D call TRBD2 (6 bases). The CDR3 has 14 residues. Looked up from germline, CDR1 is SEHNR and CDR2 is FQNEAQ (reference sequence). V shed 4 bases and J shed 2 bases, with 10 bases lying between them.

The chain links TRBV27 to TRBJ2-3; 10 nucleotides match TRBD2. Germline V gives CDR1 MNHEY, CDR2 SMNVEV (reference sequence). The CDR3 has 19 residues. V shed 3 bases and J 5 bases; nucleotides not matched to a gene: 17. The CDR3, as DNA: TGTGCCAGCAGTTTGGTACTATGGGCTAGCGGGGGCACTCTAGATACGCAGTATTTT. Translating it yields CASSLVLWASGGTLDTQYF.

V and J are TRBV7-8 and TRBJ1-4, with 9 positions matching TRBD1. V dropped 5 bases and J dropped 4; count of bases not matched to a gene: 5. Per germline, CDR1 SGHVS and CDR2 FQNEAQ. The CDR3 loop spans 15 amino acids. Here the CDR3 reads CASSRNRGRNEKLFF. The CDR3, as DNA: TGTGCCAGCAGCAGAAACAGGGGGCGTAATGAAAAACTGTTTTTT.

The genes are TRBV30 and TRBJ2-1, with 10 bases aligning to TRBD1. With 3 bases clipped from V and 8 bases from J, the junction kept 7 bases outside the gene matches. The CDR3 consists of 14 residues. Germline loops: CDR1 GTSNPN, CDR2 SVGIG (reference sequence). The CDR3, as DNA: TGTGCCTGGAGACCGGGACAGGGGTGGGATGAGCAGTTCTTC. Translated: CAWRPGQGWDEQFF.

J is TRBJ1-2 and V is TRBV5-8; tentative D call: TRBD1 (6 bases). From germline, CDR1 is SGHTS and CDR2 YDEGEE. The CDR3 runs 14 residues. V lost 3 bases to trimming and J lost 2 bases, with 11 bases between them. CDR3 DNA: TGTGCCAGCAGCTGGGAGGGGGTGAACTATGGCTACACCTTC. This translates into CASSWEGVNYGYTF.

The V call is TRBV7-9, the J call TRBJ2-6, with D tentatively TRBD2 (5 bases). V shed 2 bases and J shed 0 bases, with 11 bases lying between them. Germline lookup yields CDR1 SEHNR and CDR2 FQNEAQ (reference sequence). CDR3 length equals 17 residues. The CDR3 nucleotides are TGTGCCAGCAGCTTATATTCAGGACTCTCTGGGGCCAACGTCCTGACTTTC. Protein: CASSLYSGLSGANVLTF.

This CDR3 is CASSQSRQSYEQYF. CDR3 coding DNA: TGTGCCAGCAGCCAATCCAGACAATCCTACGAGCAGTACTTC. This chain joins TRBV4-2 and TRBJ2-7; D unresolved. This CDR3 spans 14 amino acids. With 2 bases removed from V and 1 base from J, the gap between germline ends came to 9 bases. The V gene's germline CDR1 is LGHNA and CDR2 YNFKEQ.